This entry concerns a single T cell receptor beta chain. No antigen is known for it. The data stem from a study of Ad26.COV2.S vaccination and SARS-CoV-2 variants. Study-level information: Ad26.COV2.S, an intramuscular injection, was given once or twice 56 days apart. Findings and limits, study-wide: Vaccine recipients and placebo recipients showed similar non-spike TCR breadth. Once vaccination had occurred, spike-specific CD8+ and CD4+ T cell responses reportedly showed substantial breadth.

V shed 4 bases, J shed 6 bases, and the junction held 5 bases outside the gene matches. This CDR3 has 12 residues. Germline V gene data show CDR1 as SQVTM and CDR2 as ANQGSEA. Measured with immunoSEQ multiplex PCR; TCRdb has only the in-frame clones, and not every one. The profile shows about 390,000 clones, approximately 86% of them singletons. Treatment described: roughly 18 received Ad26.COV2.S at low or high dose, single or two shots; roughly five received placebo; per-sample allocation not given. The study sampled participants on day 63 after the first vaccine or placebo injection. The receptor's source is a person between 18 and 65 years old who received the Ad26.COV2.S COVID-19 vaccine or a placebo. The source was peripheral blood, collected in a trial of Ad26.COV2.S vaccine versus placebo. This chain links TRBV29-1 with TRBJ2-7; 8 positions agree with TRBD1. CDR3 DNA sequence: TGCAGCGTTGGACAGGGGATCGCCGAGCAGTACTTC. It is translated as CSVGQGIAEQYF.